The rows below give T cell receptor beta chains drawn from one sample of a study of blood T cell repertoires in COVID-19. Sequencing was performed with immunoSEQ multiplex PCR; in TCRdb, only in-frame clones are kept and a portion is missing. The repertoire consists of 98,000 or so clones, with roughly 90% occurring once and the leading ten covering 5% to 6.5%. The sample taken for sequencing was peripheral blood. The receptors were sampled from a human donor in a cohort sampled during active COVID-19. Each CDR3 is given with its conserved first and last residue.

v_gene	CDR3aa
TRBV9	CASSVGVTSGQETQYF
TRBV28	CASSPLGGEQFF
TRBV4-3	CASSQDPGGRTDTQYF
TRBV27	CASWQHTDTQYF
TRBV9	CASMSPLRTEAFF
TRBV7-2	CASSPGLAGGRSYEQYF
TRBV4-2	CASSQVLGYEQYF
TRBV28	CASSSAGTSGTYEQYF
TRBV5-1	CASSIGQGIDNEQFF
TRBV30	CALSRGGGARETQYF
TRBV28	CASSLRGYGYTF
TRBV5-6	CASSPKIGGHGSGANVLTF
TRBV18	CASSPPEGGNTEAFF
TRBV18	CASSPARGTGNQMNTEAFF
TRBV7-2	CASGPGGYSYTF
TRBV7-9	CASSLNTGDTGELFF
TRBV7-2	CASSLRALAGAEGDTQYF
TRBV9	CASSVAGTPLNTGELFF
TRBV6-1	CASSEFAGQPQHF
TRBV11-1	CASTYRGNTGELFF
TRBV7-9	CASSPFGNTDTQYF
TRBV19	CASSFYRGLNTEAFF
TRBV13	CASSFGRGFGWETQYF
TRBV9	CASSVGSSYEQYF
TRBV19	CASSMGDGTGELFF
TRBV5-4	CATSGTDDYEQYF
TRBV18	CASSLQGGTEAFF
TRBV3-1/TRBV3-2	CASSQDLTSGRIAKNIQYF
TRBV5-4	CASSPASGSYEQYF
TRBV3-1/TRBV3-2	CASSRQGFYGYTF
TRBV15	CATSRGRGLDGYTF
TRBV20-1	CLRSYEQYF
TRBV7-9	CASSYIRQGRLAKDTQYF
TRBV21-1	CASIREGYYGYTF
TRBV7-8	CASSGPGQHTEAFF
TRBV14	CASSQDRGRETQYF
TRBV4-2	CASSPIRGQGSTDTQYF
TRBV7-8	CASSRGTSGAITYEQYF
TRBV15	CATSRLGRTGELFF
TRBV29-1	CSVEDVSGMGTDTQYF
TRBV28	CASTHENYNEQFF
TRBV7-6	CASSSPGDGNSNQPQHF
TRBV7-9	CASSLDGGGDYGYTF
TRBV6-2/TRBV6-3	CASSSYDTQYF
TRBV5-1	CASSSGTGDNEQFF
TRBV7-8	CASSAARILNQPQHF